This entry describes one TCR beta chain. This clonotype was seen more than once but under ten times. No antigen is known for it. Qualities for individual bases were not recorded, and no much larger clone is one base off. The library was obtained by 5' RACE. For sequencing, an Illumina HiSeq 2500 was employed. A second PCR of roughly 7 to 11 cycles was performed with a sample-barcoded 5' primer and a J-beta primer mix. A unique molecular identifier was introduced onto each TCR beta cDNA molecule by a template-switch 5' adaptor carrying 12 random nucleotides. Each sample yielded at least 2.5 million CDR3-containing paired-end reads. The Mint cDNA synthesis kit, primed by a TRBC-specific oligonucleotide, was used to synthesize first-strand cDNA from all RNA. Following uracil-DNA glycosylase treatment, all cDNA underwent a first 18-cycle PCR with the universal primers M1SS and BC2_uni_R. In the original analysis: For normalization, 1 million high-quality reads, each with a distinct molecular identifier, were randomly selected from each sample. Instead of being binned into consensus sequences, reads with shared molecular identifiers were discarded. MiTCR, run with a Q25 quality threshold and the strictest error-elimination algorithm, handled CDR3 identification, clonotype clustering and error correction. A nonparametric unseen species model with Euler transformation was used to estimate a lower bound on total TCR beta diversity. TCRdb reprocessed the public reads (quality trimming at Q25 with fastp, clone calling with MiXCR) and kept in-frame beta chains. Every CDR3 protein is listed once, alongside the most common genes and DNA of its rows. TCRdb, not the original authors, processed these V and J calls. Counted in this sample were roughly 930,000 distinct CDR3 sequences; 48% of them appeared once. About an eighth of the sample is held by the ten biggest clonotypes.

Sequences ENHRY (CDR1) and SYGVKD (CDR2) are obtained from the germline V gene. V and J lose 5 bases and 0 bases, and a span of 14 bases separates them. Including the terminal cysteine and phenylalanine, the CDR3 comprises 16 residues. Just CDR3 DNA is preserved here, 48 bases in frame from base 1. Systemically healthy Caucasian individuals from Russia, 35 to 50 in total and aged about 6 to 95 years, were included as donors. Each donor gave ten milliliters of peripheral blood, collected into EDTA-treated Vacutainer tubes. Ficoll-Paque density-gradient centrifugation was used to isolate PBMCs, with at least 6.5 million obtained per sample. Trizol reagent was used to extract total RNA from PBMCs, with at least 5.5 micrograms per sample. Naive CD45RAhigh/CD27high T cell percentages were measured by flow cytometry on a PBMC aliquot from every donor. This sample was taken from a study of blood T cells in healthy people across ages (dated by TCRdb to the mid-2010s). As for the study more broadly: In model experiments, template switching captured about one uniquely barcoded TCR beta cDNA molecule for every two T cells. For two donors (one aged 18 to 29 and one aged 80 or older), the study analyzed two additional independent replicas of 1 million unique cDNA reads from the same blood draw. To avoid experimental bias, donors of different ages were spread randomly across the sequencing lanes. Using deep sequencing normalized with unique cDNA molecular identifiers, the study measured how TCR beta repertoire diversity changes with age. Donors were grouped into four age groups: young (average roughly 17 years), middle-aged (around 39), aged (approximately 67) and long-lived (around 82). The research as a whole found: Compared with the aged group, the long-lived group had more naive CD4+ T cells, fewer expanded clones and increased TCR diversity, a pattern suggesting age selection. Estimates of total diversity from one million sequenced T cells were regarded as lower bounds and underestimates. Because donor CMV infection status was unknown, age-related changes in expanded clonotypes were potentially confounded. Observed TCR beta diversity per million T cells fell roughly linearly with age, and a significant reduction was already apparent by age roughly 40. Conclusive comparison of naive and antigen-experienced compartments was prevented by the profiling of bulk unsorted PBMCs. A strong correlation was found between observed TCR beta diversity and the percentage of naive T cells measured by flow cytometry.

Sequenced sample: blood. The TCR sequence derives from a man younger than 45 in good health. This receptor chain uses TRBV10-3 and TRBJ2-1, and TRBD2 may be the D gene, going by 6 matching bases. The nucleotide sequence reads as follows: TGTGCCATCAGTCTAGGGACTTACAGCTCCTACAATGAGCAGTTCTTC. Translated, this gives CAISLGTYSSYNEQFF.